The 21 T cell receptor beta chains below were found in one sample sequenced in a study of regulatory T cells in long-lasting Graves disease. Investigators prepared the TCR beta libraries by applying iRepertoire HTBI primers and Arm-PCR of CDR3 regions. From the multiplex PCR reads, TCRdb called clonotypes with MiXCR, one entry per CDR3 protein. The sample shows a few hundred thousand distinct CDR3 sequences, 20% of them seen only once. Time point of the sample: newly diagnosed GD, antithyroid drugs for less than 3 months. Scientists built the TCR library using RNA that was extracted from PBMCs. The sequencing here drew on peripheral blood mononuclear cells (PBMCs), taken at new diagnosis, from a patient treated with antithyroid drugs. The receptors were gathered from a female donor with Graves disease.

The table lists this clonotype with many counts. The CDR3 loop is CASSMRENQPQHF. CDR3 bases: TGTGCCAGCAGTATGCGAGAAAATCAGCCCCAGCATTTT. The V gene is TRBV12-3 or TRBV12-4, the J gene TRBJ1-5; D ambiguous. Deletions cut 5 bases from V and 4 bases from J, with 9 bases between. There are 13 residues in the CDR3.

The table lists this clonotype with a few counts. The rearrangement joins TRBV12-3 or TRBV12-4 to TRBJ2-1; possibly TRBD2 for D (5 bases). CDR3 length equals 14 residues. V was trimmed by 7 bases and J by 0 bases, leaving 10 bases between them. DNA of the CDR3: TGTGCCAGCAAAAGCGGTCGCTCCTACAATGAGCAGTTCTTC. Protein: CASKSGRSYNEQFF.

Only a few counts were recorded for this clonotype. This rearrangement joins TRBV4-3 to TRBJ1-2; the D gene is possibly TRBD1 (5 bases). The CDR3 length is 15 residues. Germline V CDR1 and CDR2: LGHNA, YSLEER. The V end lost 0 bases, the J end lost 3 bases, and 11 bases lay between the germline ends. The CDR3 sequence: CASSQDMGRDYGYTF. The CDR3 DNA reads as TGCGCCAGCAGCCAAGATATGGGCAGGGACTATGGCTACACCTTC.

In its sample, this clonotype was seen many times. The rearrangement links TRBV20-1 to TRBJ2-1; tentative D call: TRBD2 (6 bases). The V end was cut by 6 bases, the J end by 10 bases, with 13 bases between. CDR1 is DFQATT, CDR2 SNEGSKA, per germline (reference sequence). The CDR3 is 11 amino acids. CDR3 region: CSAGQTREQFF. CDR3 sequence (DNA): TGCAGTGCGGGTCAGACTAGGGAGCAGTTCTTC.

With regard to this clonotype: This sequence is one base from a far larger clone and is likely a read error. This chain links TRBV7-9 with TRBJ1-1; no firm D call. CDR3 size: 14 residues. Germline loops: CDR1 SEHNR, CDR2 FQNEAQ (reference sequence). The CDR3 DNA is TGTGTCAGCAGCACCCTTGGGCCCCACACTGAAGCTTTCTTT. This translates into CVSSTLGPHTEAFF.

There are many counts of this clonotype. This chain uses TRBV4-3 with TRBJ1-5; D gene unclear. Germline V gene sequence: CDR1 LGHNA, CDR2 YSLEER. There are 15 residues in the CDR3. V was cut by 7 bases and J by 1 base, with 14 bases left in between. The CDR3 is CASKLDLGSNQPQHF. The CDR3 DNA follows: TGCGCCAGCAAGTTGGATCTAGGCAGCAATCAGCCCCAGCATTTT.

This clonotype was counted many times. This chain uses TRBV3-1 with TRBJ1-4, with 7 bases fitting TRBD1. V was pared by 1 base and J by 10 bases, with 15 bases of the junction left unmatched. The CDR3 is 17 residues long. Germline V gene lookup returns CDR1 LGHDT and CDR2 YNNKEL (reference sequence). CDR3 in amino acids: CASSQGATGRGDRKLFF. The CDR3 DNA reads TGTGCCAGCAGCCAAGGCGCGACAGGGAGAGGGGATAGAAAACTGTTTTTT. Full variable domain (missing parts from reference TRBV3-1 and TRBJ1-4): DTAVSQTPKYLVTQMGNDKSIKCEQNLGHDTMYWYKQDSKKFLKIMFSYNNKELIINETVPNRFSPKSPDKAHLNLHINSLELGDSAVYFCASSQGATGRGDRKLFFGSGTQLSVL.

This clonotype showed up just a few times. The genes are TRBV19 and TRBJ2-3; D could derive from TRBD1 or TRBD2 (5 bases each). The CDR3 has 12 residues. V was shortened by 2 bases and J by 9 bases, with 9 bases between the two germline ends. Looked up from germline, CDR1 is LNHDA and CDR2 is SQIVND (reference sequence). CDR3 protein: CASSIRRETQYF. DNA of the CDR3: TGTGCCAGTAGTATACGCAGGGAGACGCAGTATTTT.

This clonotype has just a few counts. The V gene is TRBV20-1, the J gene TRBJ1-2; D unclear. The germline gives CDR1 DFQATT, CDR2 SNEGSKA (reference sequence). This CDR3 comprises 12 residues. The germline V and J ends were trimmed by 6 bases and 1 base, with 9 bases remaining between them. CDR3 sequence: CSARFGNYGYTF. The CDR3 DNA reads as TGCAGTGCCCGCTTCGGTAACTATGGCTACACCTTC.

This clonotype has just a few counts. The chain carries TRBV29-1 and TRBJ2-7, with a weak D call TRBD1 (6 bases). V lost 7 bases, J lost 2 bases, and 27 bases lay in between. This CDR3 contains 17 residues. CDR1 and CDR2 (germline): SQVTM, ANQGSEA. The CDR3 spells CSARDNIMGDRTYEQYF. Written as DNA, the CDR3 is TGCAGCGCCCGGGACAATATCATGGGCGACCGAACCTACGAGCAGTACTTC.

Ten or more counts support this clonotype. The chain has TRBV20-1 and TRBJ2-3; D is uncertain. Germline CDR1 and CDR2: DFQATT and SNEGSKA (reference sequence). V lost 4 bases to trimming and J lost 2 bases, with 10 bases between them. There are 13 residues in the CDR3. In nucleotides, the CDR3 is TGCAGTGCTATTAGGTCCAACACAGATACGCAGTATTTT. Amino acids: CSAIRSNTDTQYF.

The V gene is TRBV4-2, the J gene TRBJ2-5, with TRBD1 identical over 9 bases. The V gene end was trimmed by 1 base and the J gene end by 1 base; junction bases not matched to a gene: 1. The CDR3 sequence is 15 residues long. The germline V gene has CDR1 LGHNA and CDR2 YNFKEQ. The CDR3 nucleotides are TGTGCCAGCAGCCAAGGGACAGGGGTCCAAGAGACCCAGTACTTC. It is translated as CASSQGTGVQETQYF.

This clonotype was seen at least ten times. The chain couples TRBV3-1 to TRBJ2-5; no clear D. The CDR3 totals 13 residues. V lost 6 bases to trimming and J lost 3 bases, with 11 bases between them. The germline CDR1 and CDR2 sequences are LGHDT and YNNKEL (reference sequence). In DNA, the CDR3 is TGTGCCAGCAGTCCGACGCGGAAAGAGACCCAGTACTTC. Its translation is CASSPTRKETQYF.

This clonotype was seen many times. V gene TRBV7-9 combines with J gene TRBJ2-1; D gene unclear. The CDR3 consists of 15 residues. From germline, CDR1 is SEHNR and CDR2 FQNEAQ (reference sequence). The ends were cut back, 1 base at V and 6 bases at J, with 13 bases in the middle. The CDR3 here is CASSLEKRPGNEQFF. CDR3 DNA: TGTGCCAGCAGCTTAGAGAAGCGCCCGGGCAATGAGCAGTTCTTC.

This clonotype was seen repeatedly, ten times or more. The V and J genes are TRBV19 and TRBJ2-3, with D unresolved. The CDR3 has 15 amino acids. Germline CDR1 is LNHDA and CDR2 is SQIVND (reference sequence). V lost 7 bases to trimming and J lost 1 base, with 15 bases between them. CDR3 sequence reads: CASMLIHLGTDTQYF. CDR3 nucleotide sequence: TGTGCCAGTATGCTCATCCATCTCGGCACAGATACGCAGTATTTT.

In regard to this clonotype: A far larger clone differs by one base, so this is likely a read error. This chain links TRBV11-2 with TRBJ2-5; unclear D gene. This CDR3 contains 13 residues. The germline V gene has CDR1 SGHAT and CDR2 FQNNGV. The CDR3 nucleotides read TGTGCCAGCAGCTTAGCACCCCAAGAGGCCCAGTACTTC. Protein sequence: CASSLAPQEAQYF.

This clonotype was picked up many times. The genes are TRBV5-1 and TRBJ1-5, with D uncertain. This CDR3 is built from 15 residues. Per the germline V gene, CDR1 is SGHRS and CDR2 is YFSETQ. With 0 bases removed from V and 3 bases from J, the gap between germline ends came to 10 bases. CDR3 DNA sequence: TGCGCCAGCAGCTTGGGAATTTCCCCCAATCAGCCCCAGCATTTT. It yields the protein CASSLGISPNQPQHF.

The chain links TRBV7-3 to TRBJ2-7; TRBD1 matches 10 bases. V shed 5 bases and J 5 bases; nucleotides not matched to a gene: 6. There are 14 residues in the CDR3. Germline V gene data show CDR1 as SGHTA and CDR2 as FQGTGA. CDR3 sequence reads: CASSPSGTGDEQYF. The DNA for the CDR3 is TGTGCCAGCAGCCCCTCCGGGACAGGGGACGAGCAGTACTTC.

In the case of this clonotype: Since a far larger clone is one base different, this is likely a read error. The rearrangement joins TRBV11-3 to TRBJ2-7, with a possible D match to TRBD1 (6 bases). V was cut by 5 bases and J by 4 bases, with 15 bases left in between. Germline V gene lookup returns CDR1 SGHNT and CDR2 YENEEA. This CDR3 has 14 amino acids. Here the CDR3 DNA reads TGTGCCAGCAGCGGTTCAGGGGTGCTGTACGAGCAGTACTTC. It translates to CASSGSGVLYEQYF.

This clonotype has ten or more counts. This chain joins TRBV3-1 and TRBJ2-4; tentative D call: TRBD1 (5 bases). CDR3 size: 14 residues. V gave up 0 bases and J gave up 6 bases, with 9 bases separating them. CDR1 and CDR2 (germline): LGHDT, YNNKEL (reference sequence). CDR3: CASSQEGARNIQYF. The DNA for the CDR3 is TGTGCCAGCAGCCAAGAAGGGGCGCGAAACATTCAGTACTTC.

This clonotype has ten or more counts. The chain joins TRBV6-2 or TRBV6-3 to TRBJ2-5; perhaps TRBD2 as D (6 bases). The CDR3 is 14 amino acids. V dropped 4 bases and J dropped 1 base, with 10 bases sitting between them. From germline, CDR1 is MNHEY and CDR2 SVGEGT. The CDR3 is CASSWAGLQETQYF. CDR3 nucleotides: TGTGCCAGCAGTTGGGCGGGGCTCCAAGAGACCCAGTACTTC.